This TCR beta chain emerged from a study of blood T cells in healthy people across ages. Study in general: For every two T cells, template switching captured about one barcoded beta molecule.

Trimming took 7 bases from V and 13 from J, leaving 20 bases between them. This CDR3 region has 13 residues. Germline V lookup: CDR1 MNHNY, CDR2 SVGAGI (reference sequence). A remark on this clonotype: What it recognizes is unknown.

Caucasian individuals from Russia who were healthy and aged 6 to 90 acted as donors. It was with a sample-barcoded 5' primer and a J-beta primer mix that a second PCR of about 6 to 11 cycles was run. TCRdb re-called the 5' RACE reads with MiXCR, one entry per CDR3 protein. This table holds around 800,000 distinct CDR3 sequences, under 55% found once. Study-wide results and caveats: With donor CMV status unknown, expanded clonotype changes were possibly confounded. Aged donors had fewer naive CD4+ cells and lower diversity than long-lived donors.

Sequenced input: blood. V is TRBV6-6 and J is TRBJ2-4; D not certain. This sequence originates from a man aged 55 to 70 in good health. CDR3 sequence reads: CASKLLPDNEQYF. CDR3 nucleotide sequence: TGTGCCAGCAAGTTACTACCCGACAATGAGCAGTACTTC.